The T cell receptor beta chain described here comes from a study of T cell responses to AZD1222 COVID-19 vaccine. Study observations and caveats: Spike-specific TCR breadth and depth rose after two AZD1222 doses. Donor demographics were predominantly white British with a female majority; clonal diversity may be underestimated. Among spike-specific TCRs, nearly half reportedly target unmutated variant regions.

This table comes from immunoSEQ multiplex PCR, and its TCRdb copy is limited to in-frame clones, with some not included. The table lists some 140,000 clones, approximately 90% of them singletons. Pooled samples include second doses given at about 4 or 12 weeks. CDR3 length equals 13 residues. The V and J ends lost 4 bases and 7 bases respectively, with 11 bases between them. Germline V CDR1 and CDR2: KGHSH, LQKENI. As to this clone: Its matching antigen is unknown.

The source material was peripheral blood, sampled 28 days after the second AZD1222 dose. V is TRBV18 and J is TRBJ1-5, with D tentatively TRBD1 (5 bases). The TCR comes from an adult who received the AZD1222 COVID-19 vaccine. The CDR3 bases are TGTGCCAGCTCACTCGGGGACGGGCAGCCCCAGCATTTT. It is translated as CASSLGDGQPQHF.